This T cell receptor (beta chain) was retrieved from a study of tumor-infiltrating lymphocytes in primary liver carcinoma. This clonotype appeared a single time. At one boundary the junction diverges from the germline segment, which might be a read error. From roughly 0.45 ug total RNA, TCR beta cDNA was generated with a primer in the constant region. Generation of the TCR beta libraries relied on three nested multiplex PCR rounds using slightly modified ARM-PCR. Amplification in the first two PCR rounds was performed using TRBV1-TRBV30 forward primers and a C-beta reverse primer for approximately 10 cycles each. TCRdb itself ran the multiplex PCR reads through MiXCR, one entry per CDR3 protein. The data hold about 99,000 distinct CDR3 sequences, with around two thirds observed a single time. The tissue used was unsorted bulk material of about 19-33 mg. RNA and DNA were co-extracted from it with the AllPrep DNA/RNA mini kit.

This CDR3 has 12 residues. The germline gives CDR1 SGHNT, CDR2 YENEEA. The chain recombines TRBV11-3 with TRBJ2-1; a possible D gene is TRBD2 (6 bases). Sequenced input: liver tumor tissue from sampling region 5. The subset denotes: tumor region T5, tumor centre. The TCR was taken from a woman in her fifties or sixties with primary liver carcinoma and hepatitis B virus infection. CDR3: CASRLTSPPLDF. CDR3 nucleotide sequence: TGTGCCAGCAGGCTCACTAGCCCCCCCCTGGATTTC.